This TCR beta chain emerged from a study of cytomegalovirus exposure and HLA in healthy donors. Remarks on this clone: The same CDR3 arises from other DNA sequences in this sample as well.

Losses at the gene ends were 3 bases for V and 3 bases for J; bases not matched to a gene: 4. The germline V gene has CDR1 SEHNR and CDR2 FQNEAQ (reference sequence). The CDR3 loop spans 15 amino acids. The study ran its PCR with 60 Vbeta and 13 Jbeta primers. Using immunoSEQ multiplex PCR, the repertoire was profiled, and TCRdb retains in-frame clones only, with some absent. Of approximately 95,000 clones listed, about 78% are singletons. The TCR comes from a woman between 40 and 55 years old in good health and CMV-seropositive. V is TRBV7-9 and J is TRBJ2-2; 7 positions agree with TRBD1. The sample was PBMCs. The CDR3 coding sequence is TGTGCCAGCAGCTTGGGGCAGGGGGACACCGGGGAGCTGTTTTTT. Translation: CASSLGQGDTGELFF.